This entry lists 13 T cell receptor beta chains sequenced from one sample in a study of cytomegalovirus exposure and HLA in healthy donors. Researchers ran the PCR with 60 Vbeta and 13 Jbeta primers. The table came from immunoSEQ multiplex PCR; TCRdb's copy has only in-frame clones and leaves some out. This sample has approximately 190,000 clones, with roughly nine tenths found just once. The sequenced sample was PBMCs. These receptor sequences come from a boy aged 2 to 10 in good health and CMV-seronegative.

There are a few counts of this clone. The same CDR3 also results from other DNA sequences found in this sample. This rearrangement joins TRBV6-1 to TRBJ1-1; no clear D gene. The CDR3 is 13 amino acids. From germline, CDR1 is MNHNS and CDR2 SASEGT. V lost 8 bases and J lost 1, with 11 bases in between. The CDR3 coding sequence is TGTGCCAGCTCTCTAAGTGGGAACACTGAAGCTTTCTTT. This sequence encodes CASSLSGNTEAFF.

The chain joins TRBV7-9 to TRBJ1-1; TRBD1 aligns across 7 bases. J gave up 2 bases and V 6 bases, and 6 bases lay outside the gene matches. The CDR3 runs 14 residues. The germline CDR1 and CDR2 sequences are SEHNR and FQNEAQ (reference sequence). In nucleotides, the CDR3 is TGTGCCAGCAGGGCGACAGGGCCTAACACTGAAGCTTTCTTT. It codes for CASRATGPNTEAFF.

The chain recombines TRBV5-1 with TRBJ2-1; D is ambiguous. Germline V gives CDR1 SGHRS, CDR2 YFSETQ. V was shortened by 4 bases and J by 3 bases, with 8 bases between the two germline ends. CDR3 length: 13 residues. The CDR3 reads CASSRDSYNEQFF. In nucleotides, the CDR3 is TGCGCCAGCAGCCGTGATAGCTACAATGAGCAGTTCTTC.

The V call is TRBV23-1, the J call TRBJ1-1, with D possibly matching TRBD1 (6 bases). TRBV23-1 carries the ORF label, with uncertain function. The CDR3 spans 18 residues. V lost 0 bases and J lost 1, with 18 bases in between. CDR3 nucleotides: TGCGCCAGCAGTCAATCTCTAGGGGACAAGTACCCGAACACTGAAGCTTTCTTT. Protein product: CASSQSLGDKYPNTEAFF.

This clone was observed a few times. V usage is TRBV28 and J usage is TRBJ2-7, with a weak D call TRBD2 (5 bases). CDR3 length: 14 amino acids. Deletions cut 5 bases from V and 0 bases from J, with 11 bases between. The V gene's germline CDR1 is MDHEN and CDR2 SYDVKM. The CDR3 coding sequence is TGTGCCAGCAGTCCATCGGGATCCTCCTACGAGCAGTACTTC. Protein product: CASSPSGSSYEQYF.

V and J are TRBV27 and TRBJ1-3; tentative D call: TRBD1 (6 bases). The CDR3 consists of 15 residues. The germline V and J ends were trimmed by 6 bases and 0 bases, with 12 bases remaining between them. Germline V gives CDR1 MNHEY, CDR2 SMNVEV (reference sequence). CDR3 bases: TGTGCCAGCAGCGCTGGACAGCTCTCTGGAAACACCATATATTTT. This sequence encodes CASSAGQLSGNTIYF.

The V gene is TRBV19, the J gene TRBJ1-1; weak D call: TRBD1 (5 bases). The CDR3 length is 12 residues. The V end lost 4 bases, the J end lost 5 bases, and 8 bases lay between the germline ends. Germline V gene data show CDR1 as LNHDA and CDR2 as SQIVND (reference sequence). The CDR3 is CASSNRGTEAFF. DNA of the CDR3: TGTGCCAGTAGTAATCGGGGGACTGAAGCTTTCTTT.

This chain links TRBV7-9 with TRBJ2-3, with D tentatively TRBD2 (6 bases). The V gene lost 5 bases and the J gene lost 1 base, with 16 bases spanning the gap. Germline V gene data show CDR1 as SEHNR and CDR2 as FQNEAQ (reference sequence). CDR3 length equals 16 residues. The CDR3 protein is CASSPTRGKGTDTQYF. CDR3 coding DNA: TGTGCCAGCAGCCCTACCCGGGGGAAGGGCACAGATACGCAGTATTTT.

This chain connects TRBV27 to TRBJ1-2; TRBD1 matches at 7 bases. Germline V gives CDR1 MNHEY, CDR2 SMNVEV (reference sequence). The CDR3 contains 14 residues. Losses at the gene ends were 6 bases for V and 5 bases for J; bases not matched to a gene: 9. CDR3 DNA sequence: TGTGCCAGCAGCCTAACAGGGGAAGAGTATGGCTACACCTTC. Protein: CASSLTGEEYGYTF.

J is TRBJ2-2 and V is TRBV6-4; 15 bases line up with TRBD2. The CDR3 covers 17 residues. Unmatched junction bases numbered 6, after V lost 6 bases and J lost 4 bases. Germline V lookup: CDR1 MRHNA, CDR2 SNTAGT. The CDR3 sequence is CASSWTSGGAGTGELFF. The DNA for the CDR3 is TGTGCCAGCAGCTGGACTAGCGGGGGGGCCGGCACCGGGGAGCTGTTTTTT.

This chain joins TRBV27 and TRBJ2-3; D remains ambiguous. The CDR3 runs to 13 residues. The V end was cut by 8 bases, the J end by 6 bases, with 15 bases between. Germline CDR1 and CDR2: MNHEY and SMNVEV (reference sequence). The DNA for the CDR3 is TGTGCCAGCTTACGCGGTCCTATGGATACGCAGTATTTT. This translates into CASLRGPMDTQYF.

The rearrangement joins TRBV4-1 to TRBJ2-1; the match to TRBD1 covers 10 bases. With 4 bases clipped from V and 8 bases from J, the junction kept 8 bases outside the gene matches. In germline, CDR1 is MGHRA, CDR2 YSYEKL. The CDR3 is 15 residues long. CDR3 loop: CASSLLGTGDYEQFF. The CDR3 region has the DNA TGCGCCAGCAGCCTCCTCGGGACAGGGGATTATGAGCAGTTCTTC.

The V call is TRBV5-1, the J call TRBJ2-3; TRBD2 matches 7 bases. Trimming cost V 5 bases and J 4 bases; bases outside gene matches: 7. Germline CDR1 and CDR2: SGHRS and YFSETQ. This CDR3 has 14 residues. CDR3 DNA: TGCGCCAGCAGGGCCCAGGGAGGGGCAGATACGCAGTATTTT. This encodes CASRAQGGADTQYF.